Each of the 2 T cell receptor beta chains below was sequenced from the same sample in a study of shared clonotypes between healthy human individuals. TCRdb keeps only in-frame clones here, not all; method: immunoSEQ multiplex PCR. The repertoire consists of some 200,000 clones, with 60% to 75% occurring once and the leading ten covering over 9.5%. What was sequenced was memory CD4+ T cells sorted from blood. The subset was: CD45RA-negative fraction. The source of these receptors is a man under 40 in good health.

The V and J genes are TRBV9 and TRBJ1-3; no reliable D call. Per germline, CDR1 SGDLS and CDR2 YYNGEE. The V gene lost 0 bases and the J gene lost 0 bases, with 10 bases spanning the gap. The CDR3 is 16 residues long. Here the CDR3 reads CASSVDLFSSGNTIYF. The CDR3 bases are TGTGCCAGCAGCGTAGATCTATTTAGCTCTGGAAACACCATATATTTT.

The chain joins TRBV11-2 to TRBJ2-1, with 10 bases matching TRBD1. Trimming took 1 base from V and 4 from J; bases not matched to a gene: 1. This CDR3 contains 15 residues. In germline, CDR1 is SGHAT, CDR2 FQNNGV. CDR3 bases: TGTGCCAGCAGCTTAGGGACAGGGGGGTACAATGAGCAGTTCTTC. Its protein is CASSLGTGGYNEQFF.